Detailed here is one T cell receptor beta chain. Trimming left V 7 bases short and J 4 bases short, with 13 bases between. The CDR3 has 13 amino acids. In the authors' workflow: Counts of nucleated cells, estimated from reference gene primer amplification, were obtained. Sequenced by immunoSEQ multiplex PCR; TCRdb stores in-frame clones only, minus some. That table furnishes V, J and clone size, whereas the DNA furnished D and trimming. The sample contains under 45,000 clones, approximately 88% of which appear only once. The data derive from a study of blood T cell repertoires in COVID-19. As for the study in general: Whether acute or convalescent, the COVID-19 samples came from the United States, Italy and Spain. The analysed material was cDNA or gDNA that came from T cells, B-cell-depleted T cells, or PBMCs.

The chain uses TRBV12-3 or TRBV12-4 and TRBJ1-1; D is ambiguous. The source material was peripheral blood. This receptor was identified in a man aged 55 to 70 with active COVID-19. In DNA form, the CDR3 reads TGTGCCAGCACCTACCGAGGGTTCACTGAAGCTTTCTTT. Protein: CASTYRGFTEAFF.